This TCR beta chain was sequenced in a study of immune evolution from preneoplasia to lung adenocarcinoma. About the study: HLA loss of heterozygosity: over 5.5% AIS, around 16% MIA, over 30% ADC, none AAH. The study, taken as a whole, reports: Normal lung had highest clonality; later lesions appeared denser, more diverse. Highest clonality occurred in KRAS-mutant, not EGFR-mutant or double wild-type, nodules.

In the case of this clone: Antigen unknown.

Sequencing used immunoSEQ multiplex PCR; TCRdb keeps in-frame clones, though not all of them. The data show some 8,000 clones, roughly 72% seen once. Patients had resection in Japan or China between 2014 and 2017. This TCR derives from an older donor with lung adenocarcinoma. Some clones in this sample may be carry-over from other donors' samples. Sequenced sample: FFPE lung adenocarcinoma in situ tissue.

CDR3 bases: TGTGCCACCGCCTCGGGACAGGGGGCGAGAACTGAAGCTTTCTTT. Its translation: CATASGQGARTEAFF. V usage is TRBV18 and J usage is TRBJ1-1, with 12 bases identical to TRBD1. Germline trimming cut 10 bases from V and 5 bases from J; bases unmatched to any gene: 11. CDR3 size: 15 residues. The germline V gene encodes CDR1 KGHSH and CDR2 LQKENI.